These 20 T cell receptor beta chains were all obtained from the same sample, sequenced in a study of patients and donors after allogeneic stem cell transplantation. TCRdb processed the RT-PCR reads anew with MiXCR; each CDR3 protein has one entry. The table shows around 31,000 distinct CDR3 sequences, with 6.8% occurring only once. Source material: blood, either unsorted or a sorted T cell fraction (not recorded which). These receptor sequences come from a human donor who was either an allogeneic HSCT recipient or a stem cell or donor lymphocyte infusion donor (not recorded which). It is not recorded whose cells these are; they may come from a transplant donor.

This clonotype was detected many times. The chain joins TRBV3-1 to TRBJ1-1; 10 bases map to TRBD1. This CDR3 spans 14 amino acids. CDR1 is LGHDT, CDR2 YNNKEL, per germline (reference sequence). With 3 bases clipped from V and 5 bases from J, the junction kept 3 bases outside the gene matches. CDR3 amino acids: CASSQPGQGTEAFF. CDR3 nucleotides: TGTGCCAGCAGCCAGCCGGGACAGGGGACTGAAGCTTTCTTT. Variable domain in full (rest from reference TRBV3-1 and TRBJ1-1): DTAVSQTPKYLVTQMGNDKSIKCEQNLGHDTMYWYKQDSKKFLKIMFSYNNKELIINETVPNRFSPKSPDKAHLNLHINSLELGDSAVYFCASSQPGQGTEAFFGQGTRLTVV.

This clonotype has at least ten counts. The rearrangement uses TRBV3-1 and TRBJ1-5; TRBD1 might be the D (6 bases). The CDR3 runs 15 residues. CDR1 is LGHDT and CDR2 is YNNKEL in the germline V gene (reference sequence). Trimming stripped 4 bases from V and 3 bases from J, with 13 bases between. CDR3 DNA sequence: TGTGCCAGCAGCCCCAGGGGCGAGATCAATCAGCCCCAGCATTTT. Encoded protein: CASSPRGEINQPQHF.

This clonotype was observed at least ten times. The CDR3 sequence: CASSFPDSEAFF. In DNA form, the CDR3 reads TGTGCCAGCAGTTTCCCGGACAGTGAAGCTTTCTTT. The chain has TRBV28 and TRBJ1-1; D is possibly TRBD1 (6 bases). V lost 3 bases, J lost 7 bases, and 9 bases lay in between. CDR1 MDHEN and CDR2 SYDVKM come from the germline V gene. CDR3 size: 12 residues.

A note on this clonotype: Since a much larger clone is just one base distant, this may be a read error. The V and J genes are TRBV28 and TRBJ1-4; D is possibly TRBD1 (5 bases). CDR1 and CDR2 from the germline V gene are MDHEN and SYDVKM. The CDR3 covers 14 residues. Trimming took off 8 bases at V and 7 bases at J, with 17 bases between the two ends. CDR3 sequence reads: CASGLQGYREKLFF. The CDR3 bases are TGTGCCAGCGGTCTTCAGGGATATCGTGAAAAACTGTTTTTT.

The chain couples TRBV7-9 to TRBJ2-3; the D is unclear. The CDR3 covers 17 residues. Germline CDR1 SEHNR, CDR2 FQNEAQ (reference sequence). Between the trimmed V and J ends, which lost 2 bases and 6 bases, there was a span of 21 bases. For the CDR3, the DNA is TGTGCCAGCAGCTTAATCGGCCGGGTGGGCGGCTCCGATACGCAGTATTTT. Encoded protein: CASSLIGRVGGSDTQYF. Supplemented by reference TRBV7-9 and TRBJ2-3, the full variable domain reads DTGVSQNPRHKITKRGQNVTFRCDPISEHNRLYWYRQTLGQGPEFLTYFQNEAQLEKSRLLSDRFSAERPKGSFSTLEIQRTEQGDSAMYLCASSLIGRVGGSDTQYFGPGTRLTVL.

Only a few counts were recorded for this clonotype. V is TRBV2 and J is TRBJ2-2; D call uncertain. The ends were cut back, 7 bases at V and 7 bases at J, with 7 bases in the middle. CDR1 is SNHLY and CDR2 is FYNNEI in the germline V gene. The CDR3 totals 11 residues. CDR3 region: CASTAIGELFF. DNA of the CDR3: TGTGCCAGCACAGCTATCGGGGAGCTGTTTTTT. The full variable domain, completed using reference TRBV2 and TRBJ2-2, is EPEVTQTPSHQVTQMGQEVILRCVPISNHLYFYWYRQILGQKVEFLVSFYNNEISEKSEIFDDQFSVERPDGSNFTLKIRSTKLEDSAMYFCASTAIGELFFGEGSRLTVL.

This clonotype was counted at least ten times. The rearrangement uses TRBV5-1 and TRBJ2-7, with TRBD2 matching over 7 bases. The CDR3 sequence is 16 residues long. Germline lookup yields CDR1 SGHRS and CDR2 YFSETQ. Trimming took 0 bases from V and 0 from J; bases not matched to a gene: 6. The CDR3 DNA reads TGCGCCAGCAGCTTGGAGCTTAGCGGGCACTCCTACGAGCAGTACTTC. Translating it yields CASSLELSGHSYEQYF.

As regards this clonotype: A much larger clone lies one base from this, so it may be a read error. The missing conserved phenylalanine or tryptophan at the end of this CDR3 makes a read error likely. The J gene is TRBJ1-5, the V gene TRBV28; 7 nucleotides line up with TRBD1. Trimming at V came to 8 bases and at J to 6 bases, leaving 13 bases not matched to a gene. The CDR3 loop spans 15 amino acids. The germline gives CDR1 MDHEN, CDR2 SYDVKM. DNA for the CDR3: TGTGCCAGCGGACAGGATCAGAGTTGGAGTCAGCCCCAGCATTTG. It is translated as CASGQDQSWSQPQHL.

This clonotype was seen ten or more times. J is TRBJ2-7 and V is TRBV27, with D perhaps matching TRBD2 (5 bases). The V end lost 5 bases, the J end lost 5 bases, and 16 bases lay between the germline ends. Germline CDR1 and CDR2: MNHEY and SMNVEV (reference sequence). This CDR3 has 14 amino acids. In nucleotides, the CDR3 is TGTGCCAGCAGTCCCCCTGTGGGGAGTGACGAGCAGTACTTC. It encodes CASSPPVGSDEQYF.

This clonotype showed up many times. The J gene is TRBJ1-2, the V gene TRBV28; D is perhaps TRBD1 (6 bases). The length of the CDR3 is 14 residues. V was trimmed by 3 bases and J by 4 bases, leaving 12 bases between them. Germline-derived CDR1 and CDR2 are MDHEN and SYDVKM. This CDR3 reads CASSFRTAAYGYTF. The DNA of the CDR3 is TGTGCCAGCAGTTTCCGGACAGCCGCCTATGGCTACACCTTC.

This clonotype was counted many times. The chain couples TRBV3-1 to TRBJ1-6; possibly TRBD1 for D (5 bases). The CDR3 is 15 residues long. Germline values: CDR1 LGHDT, CDR2 YNNKEL (reference sequence). The V gene lost 0 bases and the J gene lost 7 bases, with 10 bases spanning the gap. In nucleotides, the CDR3 is TGTGCCAGCAGCCAAGATAACAGGCCCAATTCACCCCTCCACTTT. It specifies CASSQDNRPNSPLHF.

This clonotype has at least ten counts. This sequence joins TRBV29-1 and TRBJ1-2; D might be TRBD1 (5 bases). Trimming pared 4 bases from V and 7 bases from J, leaving 22 bases between. The CDR3 is 15 residues long. The germline V gene encodes CDR1 SQVTM and CDR2 ANQGSEA. In nucleotides, the CDR3 is TGCAGCGTTGGCACGCCTGGGACGTCCCAGGGTGGCTACACCTTC. This gives the protein CSVGTPGTSQGGYTF.

The CDR3 loop is CASSYRTSGRDTQYF. In DNA form, the CDR3 reads TGCGCCAGCAGCTACCGGACTAGCGGGAGAGATACGCAGTATTTT. The V and J genes are TRBV5-1 and TRBJ2-3, with 13 positions matching TRBD2. Germline loops: CDR1 SGHRS, CDR2 YFSETQ. Trimming at V came to 3 bases and at J to 5 bases, leaving 3 bases not matched to a gene. The CDR3 sequence is 15 residues long.

This clonotype appeared a few times. The V gene is TRBV28, the J gene TRBJ2-7, with 12 bases that match TRBD2. Germline assignment: CDR1 MDHEN and CDR2 SYDVKM. The CDR3 consists of 23 residues. J was trimmed by 1 base and V by 0 bases; bases with no gene match: 22. The CDR3 nucleotides read TGTGCCAGCAGTTTATGCACTGAGGTCAAAACCCCGCGACTAGCGGGAGAGTCCTACGAGCAGTACTTC. It encodes CASSLCTEVKTPRLAGESYEQYF.

This clonotype was recorded at least ten times. J is TRBJ1-5 and V is TRBV20-1; D remains unclear. This CDR3 has 14 amino acids. The germline V gene has CDR1 DFQATT and CDR2 SNEGSKA (reference sequence). The ends were cut back, 3 bases at V and 1 base at J, with 10 bases in the middle. The CDR3 loop is CSARLSESNQPQHF. The DNA of the CDR3 is TGCAGTGCTAGGTTATCGGAGAGCAATCAGCCCCAGCATTTT.

There are many counts of this clonotype. The chain employs TRBV25-1 and TRBJ1-1; weak D call: TRBD1 (6 bases). This CDR3 has 14 residues. V lost 4 bases, J lost 4 bases, and 13 bases lay in between. Germline V CDR1 and CDR2: MGHDK, SYGVNS. The CDR3, as DNA: TGTGCCAGCAGTGTAAGGGGGGCAACCACTGAAGCTTTCTTT. Translating gives CASSVRGATTEAFF.

The sample holds many counts of this clonotype. The V gene is TRBV9, the J gene TRBJ2-7, with D possibly being TRBD2 (6 bases). CDR1 SGDLS and CDR2 YYNGEE come from the germline V gene. Trimming cost V 0 bases and J 0 bases, with 10 bases left between them. The CDR3 is 15 residues long. This chain's CDR3 is CASSVAGGLSYEQYF. The DNA of the CDR3 is TGTGCCAGCAGCGTAGCCGGGGGACTCTCCTACGAGCAGTACTTC.

This clonotype was detected a few times. This sequence joins TRBV29-1 and TRBJ2-1, with 14 bases matching TRBD2. From germline, CDR1 is SQVTM and CDR2 ANQGSEA. This CDR3 is 17 amino acids long. Trimming took 3 bases from V and 6 from J; bases not matched to a gene: 10. The CDR3 loop is CSVDAWLTSGRANEQFF. CDR3 nucleotide sequence: TGCAGCGTTGATGCCTGGTTGACTAGCGGGAGGGCCAATGAGCAGTTCTTC.

This clonotype was seen ten or more times. The CDR3 loop is CSVEARPRRTEAFF. The CDR3, as DNA: TGCAGCGTTGAAGCCCGCCCCCGAAGGACTGAAGCTTTCTTT. The gene calls are TRBV29-1 and TRBJ1-1; no clear D gene. CDR1 SQVTM and CDR2 ANQGSEA come from the germline V gene. V dropped 1 base and J dropped 5 bases, with 14 bases sitting between them. The CDR3 is 14 residues long.

This clonotype was counted many times. This chain joins TRBV5-1 and TRBJ2-3; D is unclear. Trimming cost V 7 bases and J 1 base, with 13 bases left between them. The CDR3 loop spans 14 amino acids. CDR1 is SGHRS, CDR2 YFSETQ, per germline. The CDR3 here is CASGDTDGTDTQYF. DNA for the CDR3: TGCGCCAGCGGAGACACAGACGGCACAGATACGCAGTATTTT.